The next 4 T cell receptor beta chains were all read from a single sample in a study of blood T cell repertoires in COVID-19. Method: immunoSEQ multiplex PCR; TCRdb's copy keeps in-frame clones and lacks some. The sample contains 150,000 to 200,000 clones, over 70% of which appear only once. Source material: peripheral blood. Receptors were obtained from a man in his 60s with active or convalescent COVID-19.

The chain links TRBV5-4 to TRBJ1-1; perhaps TRBD1 as D (6 bases). CDR1 SGHNT and CDR2 YYREEE come from the germline V gene (reference sequence). The CDR3 extends over 14 amino acids. Trimming pared 1 base from V and 3 bases from J, leaving 10 bases between. CDR3 bases: TGTGCCAGCAGCTTGAGGGGGGGAGACACTGAAGCTTTCTTT. Its protein product is CASSLRGGDTEAFF.

This chain links TRBV24-1 with TRBJ2-7; maybe TRBD2 (6 bases). Germline CDR1 KGHDR, CDR2 SFDVKD. The CDR3 consists of 13 residues. V was clipped by 3 bases and J by 6 bases, with 11 bases between them. The CDR3 sequence: CATSDAGRPEQYF. Written as DNA, the CDR3 is TGTGCCACCAGTGATGCGGGACGCCCCGAGCAGTACTTC.

The chain uses TRBV5-4 and TRBJ2-1; 7 bases are a match to TRBD1. V lost 6 bases to trimming and J lost 5 bases; unmatched junction nucleotides: 11. The CDR3 extends over 15 amino acids. Germline assignment: CDR1 SGHNT and CDR2 YYREEE (reference sequence). In DNA form, the CDR3 reads TGTGCCAGCATCAAAAGAGCCGGGACAGACAATGAGCAGTTCTTC. This sequence encodes CASIKRAGTDNEQFF. The whole variable domain, remainder taken from reference TRBV5-4 and TRBJ2-1, is ETGVTQSPTHLIKTRGQQVTLRCSSQSGHNTVSWYQQALGQGPQFIFQYYREEENGRGNFPPRFSGLQFPNYSSELNVNALELDDSALYLCASIKRAGTDNEQFFGPGTRLTVL.

This chain links TRBV28 with TRBJ1-2, with 7 bases matching TRBD1. CDR1 and CDR2 (germline): MDHEN, SYDVKM. This CDR3 is built from 14 residues. J was trimmed by 4 bases and V by 8 bases; bases with no gene match: 10. The CDR3 protein is CASSPPGTAYGYTF. CDR3 DNA: TGTGCCAGCTCTCCCCCCGGGACAGCCTATGGCTACACCTTC.